Shown below are 22 T cell receptor beta chains from a single sample sequenced in a study of T-cell reconstitution after alpha-beta-depleted transplantation in children. Unique molecular identifiers were used to barcode this TCRbeta library. MiXCR was run by TCRdb on the PCR reads, yielding one entry per CDR3 protein. The sample carries around 420,000 distinct CDR3 sequences, 15% to 20% recorded once. The sequenced sample was PBMCs, mostly from graft donor cells, obtained 360 days after TCRalphabeta/CD19-depleted stem cell transplant. All receptors come from a boy younger than two who had a stem cell transplant for Wiskott-Aldrich syndrome, so the T cells may come from the graft donor.

This clonotype came up many times. The rearrangement uses TRBV20-1 and TRBJ1-6; D uncertain. V lost 1 base, J lost 8 bases, and 9 bases lay in between. CDR3 size: 13 residues. The V gene's germline CDR1 is DFQATT and CDR2 SNEGSKA (reference sequence). For the CDR3, the DNA is TGCAGTGCTAGAGGGCCATTGTATTCACCCCTCCACTTT. Amino acid sequence: CSARGPLYSPLHF.

CDR3 residues: CASSVGGEWNYGYTF. The CDR3 DNA reads TGTGCCAGCAGCGTAGGAGGGGAATGGAACTATGGCTACACCTTC. The V gene is TRBV9, the J gene TRBJ1-2; maybe TRBD1 (5 bases). The CDR3 spans 15 residues. The germline V gene has CDR1 SGDLS and CDR2 YYNGEE. Trimming took 0 bases from V and 2 from J, leaving 11 bases between them.

V usage is TRBV29-1 and J usage is TRBJ2-3; 9 nucleotides match TRBD1. The germline gives CDR1 SQVTM, CDR2 ANQGSEA. The CDR3 spans 14 residues. Trimming cost V 7 bases and J 2 bases; bases outside gene matches: 7. CDR3 bases: TGCAGCGGCTCACAGGGGGCGCACACAGATACGCAGTATTTT. Amino acids: CSGSQGAHTDTQYF.

This clonotype showed up just a few times. The chain joins TRBV6-2 or TRBV6-3 to TRBJ1-6; unclear D gene. V gave up 2 bases and J gave up 1 base, with 6 bases separating them. The germline V gene encodes CDR1 MNHEY and CDR2 SVGEGT. The CDR3 runs to 15 residues. The CDR3 DNA reads TGTGCCAGCAGTTACGACGTGTCCTATAATTCACCCCTCCACTTT. Protein sequence: CASSYDVSYNSPLHF.

This clonotype was recorded a few times. The V call is TRBV20-1, the J call TRBJ1-6, with a tentative D call TRBD1 (5 bases). Per the germline V gene, CDR1 is DFQATT and CDR2 is SNEGSKA (reference sequence). This CDR3 has 14 residues. Trimming shortened V by 1 base and J by 8 bases, and 12 bases separated the two germline ends. CDR3: CSARVDSSDSPLHF. CDR3 nucleotides: TGCAGTGCTAGAGTCGACAGCAGCGATTCACCCCTCCACTTT.

The rearrangement links TRBV20-1 to TRBJ2-2; TRBD2 matches 10 bases. CDR1 and CDR2 from the germline V gene are DFQATT and SNEGSKA (reference sequence). This CDR3 is built from 14 residues. The V and J ends lost 5 bases and 1 base, in that order; junction bases with no gene match: 1. The CDR3: CSAPSGGNTGELFF. The DNA of the CDR3 is TGCAGTGCTCCTAGCGGGGGGAACACCGGGGAGCTGTTTTTT.

The V call is TRBV2, the J call TRBJ2-3, with 8 bases that match TRBD1. The CDR3 is 14 amino acids. Per the germline V gene, CDR1 is SNHLY and CDR2 is FYNNEI. V shed 6 bases, J shed 1 base, and the junction held 3 bases outside the gene matches. The CDR3 nucleotides are TGTGCCAGCAGACCCAGGGGGCGCACAGATACGCAGTATTTT. This translates into CASRPRGRTDTQYF.

The rearrangement joins TRBV7-2 to TRBJ2-7; 13 nucleotides agree with TRBD2. The ends lost 2 bases at V and 0 bases at J; junction bases unmatched: 1. CDR1 is SGHTA, CDR2 FQGNSA, per germline. This CDR3 spans 16 amino acids. The CDR3 spells CASSLTSGRASYEQYF. DNA of the CDR3: TGTGCCAGCAGCTTAACTAGCGGGAGGGCCTCCTACGAGCAGTACTTC.

The V and J genes are TRBV12-3 or TRBV12-4 and TRBJ1-1; D is perhaps TRBD1 (5 bases). Deletions cut 3 bases from V and 7 bases from J, with 9 bases between. The CDR3 extends over 12 amino acids. CDR3 coding DNA: TGTGCCAGCAGTTTTTGGGGCAGTGAAGCTTTCTTT. Protein: CASSFWGSEAFF.

The chain couples TRBV7-9 to TRBJ2-3, with D maybe TRBD2 (5 bases). The germline V and J ends were trimmed by 5 bases and 3 bases, with 12 bases remaining between them. Germline V lookup: CDR1 SEHNR, CDR2 FQNEAQ (reference sequence). The CDR3 is 14 amino acids. The CDR3 nucleotides read TGTGCCAGCAGCCCAAGGGAGAGTACAGATACGCAGTATTTT. As protein: CASSPRESTDTQYF. Filled out from reference TRBV7-9 and TRBJ2-3, the complete variable domain reads DTGVSQNPRHKITKRGQNVTFRCDPISEHNRLYWYRQTLGQGPEFLTYFQNEAQLEKSRLLSDRFSAERPKGSFSTLEIQRTEQGDSAMYLCASSPRESTDTQYFGPGTRLTVL.

This clonotype was counted between two and nine times. This rearrangement joins TRBV6-2 or TRBV6-3 to TRBJ2-7, with 7 bases fitting TRBD1. In germline, CDR1 is MNHEY, CDR2 SVGEGT. V dropped 5 bases and J dropped 0; count of bases not matched to a gene: 10. The CDR3 has 16 amino acids. The CDR3 DNA reads as TGTGCCAGCAGTCATCCGGGACAGATCTTCTCCTACGAGCAGTACTTC. The encoded protein is CASSHPGQIFSYEQYF.

Ten or more counts support this clonotype. The gene calls are TRBV4-3 and TRBJ2-7; maybe TRBD1 (5 bases). The germline V gene has CDR1 LGHNA and CDR2 YSLEER. The CDR3 length is 14 residues. V lost 1 base to trimming and J lost 4 bases, with 11 bases between them. The DNA of the CDR3 is TGCGCCAGCAGCCAAGGATACAGGAATTACGAGCAGTACTTC. As protein: CASSQGYRNYEQYF.

The J gene is TRBJ2-2, the V gene TRBV29-1; D is possibly TRBD1 (5 bases). The CDR3 runs 15 residues. The germline V gene has CDR1 SQVTM and CDR2 ANQGSEA. V lost 4 bases to trimming and J lost 5 bases, with 17 bases between them. In nucleotides, the CDR3 is TGCAGCGTTGGACCTCGTAAGGGGAAAACCGGGGAGCTGTTTTTT. It codes for CSVGPRKGKTGELFF.

The table lists this clonotype with a few counts. The chain recombines TRBV12-3 or TRBV12-4 with TRBJ2-5, with 10 bases aligning to TRBD1. The length of the CDR3 is 16 residues. V dropped 6 bases and J dropped 5; count of bases not matched to a gene: 12. CDR3 amino acids: CASSHTWDRGLETQYF. In DNA, the CDR3 is TGTGCCAGCAGCCATACCTGGGACAGGGGATTGGAGACCCAGTACTTC.

This clonotype has a handful of counts. V is TRBV5-1 and J is TRBJ2-1; 10 nucleotides match TRBD2. V trimming: 3 bases; J trimming: 7 bases; junction bases outside the gene matches: 13. The CDR3 is made up of 17 amino acids. From germline, CDR1 is SGHRS and CDR2 YFSETQ. Written as DNA, the CDR3 is TGCGCCAGCAGCTCCTATGCGCTAGCGGGAGCTTTTAATGAGCAGTTCTTC. Protein product: CASSSYALAGAFNEQFF.

This clonotype came up many times. The chain employs TRBV13 and TRBJ1-3; D unclear. CDR1 is PRHDT, CDR2 FYEKMQ, per germline (reference sequence). This CDR3 comprises 13 residues. The V end was cut by 5 bases, the J end by 3 bases, with 8 bases between. CDR3 loop: CASSRWIGNTIYF. For the CDR3, the DNA is TGTGCCAGCAGCAGATGGATTGGAAACACCATATATTTT.

The CDR3 nucleotides read TGTGCCAGCAGCCCCCAGGGGTACCAAGAGACCCAGTACTTC. This codes for CASSPQGYQETQYF. This rearrangement joins TRBV3-1 to TRBJ2-5; a weak D match, TRBD1 (6 bases). The CDR3 is 14 amino acids. V shed 4 bases and J shed 0 bases, with 9 bases lying between them. Germline CDR1 and CDR2: LGHDT and YNNKEL (reference sequence).

The chain links TRBV5-4 to TRBJ2-3, with D uncertain. V was cut by 0 bases and J by 9 bases, with 11 bases left in between. The CDR3 is made up of 13 amino acids. Per the germline V gene, CDR1 is SGHNT and CDR2 is YYREEE (reference sequence). CDR3 coding DNA: TGTGCCAGCAGCTTGGCCATTTCTAACACGCAGTATTTT. Its translation: CASSLAISNTQYF.

This sequence joins TRBV7-9 and TRBJ2-5, with 10 bases fitting TRBD1. The CDR3 has 15 amino acids. The junction had 2 bases not matched to a gene; V was cut back by 0 bases and J by 4 bases. CDR1 is SEHNR and CDR2 is FQNEAQ in the germline V gene (reference sequence). The CDR3: CASSLAWTGGETQYF. CDR3 in DNA: TGTGCCAGCAGCTTAGCGTGGACAGGGGGAGAGACCCAGTACTTC.

The chain joins TRBV7-2 to TRBJ1-5; the D is unclear. The CDR3 loop spans 16 amino acids. CDR1 and CDR2 (germline): SGHTA, FQGNSA. Trimming stripped 5 bases from V and 2 bases from J, with 16 bases between. This chain's CDR3 is CASSALPGAGNQPQHF. The CDR3 DNA is TGTGCCAGCAGCGCACTACCGGGAGCGGGCAATCAGCCCCAGCATTTT.

This clonotype came up once. The rearrangement joins TRBV12-3 or TRBV12-4 to TRBJ2-1, with D perhaps TRBD1 (6 bases). V was pared by 6 bases and J by 4 bases, with 22 bases between. The CDR3 has 17 residues. CDR3 nucleotides: TGTGCCAGCAGCTATAATATCCAGGGGTCTCTATACAATGAGCAGTTCTTC. It is translated as CASSYNIQGSLYNEQFF.

This chain uses TRBV5-1 with TRBJ2-5; 8 bases agree with TRBD1. V shed 0 bases, J shed 5 bases, and the junction held 6 bases outside the gene matches. CDR1 and CDR2 from the germline V gene are SGHRS and YFSETQ. The CDR3 consists of 15 residues. CDR3 amino acids: CASSLGQGAQETQYF. Here the CDR3 DNA reads TGCGCCAGCAGCTTGGGGCAGGGGGCGCAGGAGACCCAGTACTTC.